This is a list of T cell receptor beta chains from one sample in a study of shared clonotypes between healthy human individuals. Clones were sequenced by immunoSEQ multiplex PCR, and TCRdb holds only the in-frame ones, with some missing. Of more than 900,000 clones detected, around 78% appear once; the ten largest clones hold roughly 0.57%. The material sequenced was memory CD4+ T cells from PBMCs. All receptors derive from a man younger than 30 in good health. Some clones in this sample may be carry-over from other donors' samples. Both conserved end residues are part of each CDR3. Fields, in order: CDR3 length, clone size, J gene, V gene, CDR3 protein. Clone size is given for some rows only: seen once, a few or many times, or a class if the clone is expanded.

14	.	TRBJ2-5	TRBV7-9	CASSLGTAQETQYF
13	.	TRBJ2-7	TRBV5-4	CASSPRDFGEQYF
14	.	TRBJ2-4	TRBV28	CASRLGHFQNIQYF
14	.	TRBJ2-7	TRBV5-6	CASSSTFTVYEQYF
16	once	TRBJ2-3	TRBV5-4	CASSSPQRRGTDTQYF
14	.	TRBJ2-3	TRBV7-2	CASTPGSGADTQYF
12	.	TRBJ2-4	TRBV2	CASSTSGRTGYF
13	.	TRBJ2-2	TRBV19	CASSIGRTGELFF
14	.	TRBJ1-5	TRBV2	CASRRQAGNQPQHF
13	.	TRBJ2-7	TRBV18	CASSPGQSYEQYF
13	.	TRBJ1-2	TRBV11-1	CASSPGRWTGYTF
15	.	TRBJ2-2	TRBV5-5	CASSFPGVNTGELFF
15	.	TRBJ2-5	TRBV9	CASSVSNGIRETQYF
12	.	TRBJ1-1	TRBV30	CAWSRGRTEAFF
16	.	TRBJ1-4	TRBV28	CASRPIRGVSNEKLFF
15	.	TRBJ1-2	TRBV18	CASSPGTGDTYGYTF
15	.	TRBJ1-3	TRBV19	CASRVDSSSGNTIYF
8	.	TRBJ1-1	TRBV6-1	CASRAGGF
14	many	TRBJ2-5	TRBV5-1	CASSLGQSGETQYF
15	.	TRBJ2-5	TRBV4-1	CASSQVGTGRETQYF
14	few	TRBJ1-5	TRBV6-5	CASNPTGGGQPQHF
15	.	TRBJ2-1	TRBV9	CASSSRPGLYNEQFF
14	.	TRBJ2-5	TRBV18	CASSPGLAQETQYF
17	.	TRBJ2-7	TRBV7-8	CASSLARGPHSSYEQYF
15	.	TRBJ1-1	TRBV4-1	CASSLTGTADTEAFF
13	.	TRBJ2-7	TRBV18	CASYPGAGGEQYF
17	.	TRBJ1-1	TRBV19	CASSQTRQGNPTPEAFF
15	few	TRBJ2-6	TRBV2	CASSSQGTGANVLTF
17	.	TRBJ2-6	TRBV5-1	CASSLYQLVAGANVLTF
16	once	TRBJ1-1	TRBV28	CASSLGGIKQNTEAFF
15	.	TRBJ1-4	TRBV28	CASSLGSTTNEKLFF
13	.	TRBJ1-2	TRBV2	CASSEGAGGGYTF
14	once	TRBJ1-4	TRBV7-9	CASSLVRTNEKLFF
15	.	TRBJ2-1	TRBV9	CASSATSDSYNEQFF
14	.	TRBJ2-2	TRBV6-1	CASSAVRNTGELFF
14	.	TRBJ2-5	TRBV5-1	CASSTSGRAREQYF
15	many	TRBJ2-2	TRBV9	CASSASGRNTGELFF
14	.	TRBJ1-2	TRBV2	CASSPRRDLYGYTF
17	once	TRBJ2-3	TRBV11-1	CASSLSQAASGGDTQYF
13	once	TRBJ2-7	TRBV5-6	CASSPIQGGEQYF
15	few	TRBJ2-3	TRBV10-1	CASSDDGRAEDTQYF
13	once	TRBJ1-6	TRBV29-1	CSVRDDINSPLHF
14	.	TRBJ1-2	TRBV5-1	CASSSGGQSYGYTF
15	.	TRBJ2-1	TRBV19	CASSTLAGGTNEQFF